Below, 30 T cell receptor beta chains from the same sample are listed, as sequenced in a study of cytomegalovirus exposure and HLA in healthy donors. PCR amplification relied on 60 Vbeta primers (plus 13 Jbeta primers). Clones were sequenced by immunoSEQ multiplex PCR, and TCRdb holds only the in-frame ones, with some missing. This table has around 130,000 clones, about 70% appearing once. Specimen: PBMCs. The receptor source for this set is a middle-aged woman in good health and CMV-seropositive.

This sequence joins TRBV4-2 and TRBJ1-6; no definite D call. The V and J ends lost 1 base and 6 bases respectively, with 7 bases between them. The CDR3 runs 14 residues. Germline CDR1 reads LGHNA; CDR2 reads YNFKEQ. DNA of the CDR3: TGTGCCAGCAGCCAAGTAAAATCTAATTCACCCCTCCACTTT. Residues: CASSQVKSNSPLHF.

This chain joins TRBV15 and TRBJ2-2, with D possibly matching TRBD1 (6 bases). V lost 1 base to trimming and J lost 4 bases, with 10 bases between them. The germline V gene encodes CDR1 LNHNV and CDR2 YYDKDF (reference sequence). The CDR3 has 15 amino acids. For the CDR3, the DNA is TGTGCCACCAGCAGAGGGACAGCTAGCACCGGGGAGCTGTTTTTT. Amino acids: CATSRGTASTGELFF.

This clone was counted between two and nine times. The chain joins TRBV4-2 to TRBJ2-7; D is perhaps TRBD1 (6 bases). The CDR3 totals 14 residues. V lost 4 bases, J lost 2 bases, and 12 bases lay in between. Germline assignment: CDR1 LGHNA and CDR2 YNFKEQ. This CDR3 is CASSRGQHPYEQYF. As DNA, the CDR3 is TGTGCCAGCAGCCGGGGACAACATCCCTACGAGCAGTACTTC.

The chain links TRBV5-6 to TRBJ1-2; 9 bases agree with TRBD1. The germline gives CDR1 SGHDT, CDR2 YYEEEE. Trimming at V came to 4 bases and at J to 4 bases, leaving 5 bases not matched to a gene. The length of the CDR3 is 14 residues. The DNA of the CDR3 is TGTGCCAGCAGCGGGGACAGGGATCTCTATGGCTACACCTTC. Protein: CASSGDRDLYGYTF.

The chain couples TRBV18 to TRBJ2-7; 12 nucleotides agree with TRBD2. V lost 3 bases and J lost 0; bases outside the gene matches: 6. Germline V gene data show CDR1 as KGHSH and CDR2 as LQKENI. The CDR3 has 17 residues. The CDR3 DNA sequence: TGTGCCAGCTCACCGGCCAGGACTAGCGGGGCCTCCTACGAGCAGTACTTC. Protein product: CASSPARTSGASYEQYF.

The chain joins TRBV4-3 to TRBJ1-3, with D unclear. CDR1 and CDR2 from the germline V gene are LGHNA and YSLEER. The CDR3 totals 15 residues. V dropped 1 base and J dropped 4 bases, with 11 bases sitting between them. The CDR3 protein is CASSQALNSGNTIYF. For the CDR3, the DNA is TGCGCCAGCAGCCAAGCCCTTAATTCCGGAAACACCATATATTTT.

The V gene is TRBV9, the J gene TRBJ2-5, with 7 bases matching TRBD2. Trimming at V came to 0 bases and at J to 1 base, leaving 3 bases not matched to a gene. Germline CDR1 SGDLS, CDR2 YYNGEE. The CDR3 extends over 15 amino acids. CDR3 in amino acids: CASSVGREGQETQYF. In DNA, the CDR3 is TGTGCCAGCAGCGTAGGCAGGGAGGGCCAAGAGACCCAGTACTTC.

V and J are TRBV6-4 and TRBJ2-1, with 8 positions matching TRBD1. Trimming at V came to 3 bases and at J to 5 bases, leaving 9 bases not matched to a gene. The CDR3 extends over 16 amino acids. CDR1 and CDR2 (germline): MRHNA, SNTAGT. The CDR3 sequence: CASSDDQGAPNNEQFF. CDR3 DNA sequence: TGTGCCAGCAGTGATGATCAGGGGGCTCCAAACAATGAGCAGTTCTTC.

With regard to this clone: At one end, the junction sequence differs from germline, possibly due to a read error. This chain uses TRBV7-9 with TRBJ1-4; 8 nucleotides agree with TRBD1. CDR3 length equals 16 residues. CDR1 is SEHNR and CDR2 is FQNEAQ in the germline V gene (reference sequence). The CDR3 DNA is TGTTCCAGCAGCCTCACCATTACAGGGGGGGGTGAAAAACTGTTTTTT. Translation: CSSSLTITGGGEKLFF.

The V call is TRBV28, the J call TRBJ1-1; 8 bases map to TRBD1. V lost 4 bases, J lost 0 bases, and 7 bases stayed unmatched. Germline V CDR1 and CDR2: MDHEN, SYDVKM. CDR3 length: 16 residues. The CDR3 DNA is TGTGCCAGCAGTTCGAGGACAGGGAACATGAACACTGAAGCTTTCTTT. This translates into CASSSRTGNMNTEAFF.

The genes are TRBV5-6 and TRBJ1-1, with unresolved D. Germline CDR1 reads SGHDT; CDR2 reads YYEEEE. This CDR3 has 16 residues. The V and J ends lost 3 bases and 0 bases respectively, with 15 bases between them. This CDR3 reads CASSSPGRPLNTEAFF. The CDR3 region has the DNA TGTGCCAGCAGCTCCCCGGGGAGACCGCTGAACACTGAAGCTTTCTTT.

This clone was counted a single time. V is TRBV11-1 and J is TRBJ2-7, with no clear D. Germline CDR1 and CDR2: SGHAT and FQDESV (reference sequence). V was cut by 4 bases and J by 0 bases, with 7 bases left in between. The CDR3 sequence is 13 residues long. CDR3 loop: CASSSDSSYEQYF. In DNA form, the CDR3 reads TGTGCCAGCAGCTCTGATAGCTCCTACGAGCAGTACTTC.

There are a few counts of this clone. The chain employs TRBV19 and TRBJ2-1; possibly TRBD1 for D (6 bases). Germline lookup yields CDR1 LNHDA and CDR2 SQIVND (reference sequence). This CDR3 is 18 amino acids long. The germline V and J ends were trimmed by 3 bases and 0 bases, with 18 bases remaining between them. The CDR3 protein is CASSMAPIQGYSYNEQFF. The DNA for the CDR3 is TGTGCCAGTAGTATGGCACCAATACAGGGCTACTCCTACAATGAGCAGTTCTTC.

The V gene is TRBV5-6, the J gene TRBJ1-1; TRBD1 matches at 10 bases. The CDR3 sequence is 15 residues long. With V trimmed by 2 bases and J by 5 bases, 6 bases remained unmatched. Germline CDR1 is SGHDT and CDR2 is YYEEEE. Here the CDR3 reads CASSLDRGRRTEAFF. The CDR3 nucleotides read TGTGCCAGCAGCTTAGACAGGGGGCGTCGGACTGAAGCTTTCTTT.

This chain connects TRBV7-8 to TRBJ2-7; D is undetermined. This CDR3 region has 14 residues. V shed 2 bases and J shed 2 bases, with 10 bases lying between them. Germline V gene data show CDR1 as SGHVS and CDR2 as FQNEAQ. The CDR3 protein is CASSLSAGTYEQYF. The CDR3 DNA reads TGTGCCAGCAGCTTAAGTGCAGGAACCTACGAGCAGTACTTC.

This clone came up a few times. The V gene is TRBV27, the J gene TRBJ2-3; D gene unclear. V was clipped by 3 bases and J by 1 base, with 11 bases between them. Germline loops: CDR1 MNHEY, CDR2 SMNVEV (reference sequence). The CDR3 runs to 15 residues. The CDR3 protein is CASSLDSRRTDTQYF. For the CDR3, the DNA is TGTGCCAGCAGTTTGGATAGCCGCCGCACAGATACGCAGTATTTT.

V usage is TRBV11-3 and J usage is TRBJ2-5; weak D call: TRBD2 (6 bases). This CDR3 is built from 15 residues. With 0 bases removed from V and 5 bases from J, the gap between germline ends came to 13 bases. Germline CDR1 reads SGHNT; CDR2 reads YENEEA. The CDR3 sequence: CASSLDRGTWETQYF. The CDR3 DNA is TGTGCCAGCAGCTTAGATCGGGGGACCTGGGAGACCCAGTACTTC. Looking up the rest from reference TRBV11-3 and TRBJ2-5 gives the full variable domain: EAGVVQSPRYKIIEKKQPVAFWCNPISGHNTLYWYLQNLGQGPELLIRYENEEAVDDSQLPKDRFSAERLKGVDSTLKIQPAELGDSAVYLCASSLDRGTWETQYFGPGTRLLVL.

J is TRBJ1-6 and V is TRBV6-5; TRBD1 aligns across 7 bases. Germline V lookup: CDR1 MNHEY, CDR2 SVGAGI. The junction had 8 bases not matched to a gene; V was cut back by 4 bases and J by 8 bases. The CDR3 sequence is 15 residues long. CDR3 nucleotides: TGTGCCAGCAGTTTCACCATAACAGGGGATTCACCCCTCCACTTT. Encoded protein: CASSFTITGDSPLHF.

The V call is TRBV18, the J call TRBJ1-5, with TRBD1 identical over 7 bases. The CDR3 runs to 15 residues. From germline, CDR1 is KGHSH and CDR2 LQKENI. Losses at the gene ends were 2 bases for V and 2 bases for J; bases not matched to a gene: 3. The CDR3 DNA reads as TGTGCCAGCTCACCAACAGGGGAGCGCAATCAGCCCCAGCATTTT. Residues: CASSPTGERNQPQHF.

This clone turned up a few times. The V and J genes are TRBV6-6 and TRBJ1-2; 10 bases agree with TRBD1. The CDR3 covers 13 residues. Germline-derived CDR1 and CDR2 are MNHNY and SVGAGI (reference sequence). The junction had 5 bases not matched to a gene; V was cut back by 6 bases and J by 7 bases. DNA of the CDR3: TGTGCCAGCAGATTCGGACAGGGGGGTGGCTACACCTTC. It codes for CASRFGQGGGYTF.

This chain links TRBV29-1 with TRBJ2-5; D perhaps matches TRBD2 (6 bases). The J call could be wrong; TRBJ2-7 is a better fit for the DNA end. Per germline, CDR1 SQVTM and CDR2 ANQGSEA. CDR3 size: 15 residues. The CDR3 sequence is CSVVGGAYLSYEQYF. The CDR3 DNA reads as TGCAGCGTTGTCGGCGGGGCCTATCTGTCCTACGAGCAGTACTTC.

The rearrangement joins TRBV29-1 to TRBJ1-1, with 9 bases identical to TRBD1. The CDR3 contains 14 residues. Germline-derived CDR1 and CDR2 are SQVTM and ANQGSEA. J lost 11 bases, V lost 7 bases, and 17 bases had no gene match. CDR3 DNA: TGCAGCGCGACCCTCACGGGACAGGGAGGAGGTGCTTTCTTT. Amino acid sequence: CSATLTGQGGGAFF.

The chain uses TRBV14 and TRBJ1-1; perhaps TRBD1 as D (5 bases). The CDR3 runs to 15 residues. From germline, CDR1 is SGHDN and CDR2 FVKESK. With 4 bases removed from V and 1 base from J, the gap between germline ends came to 13 bases. CDR3 sequence (DNA): TGTGCCAGCAGCCCACAGGACCTATCGAACACTGAAGCTTTCTTT. It specifies CASSPQDLSNTEAFF.

This clone appeared a few times. This sequence joins TRBV27 and TRBJ1-5; D not resolved. In germline, CDR1 is MNHEY, CDR2 SMNVEV (reference sequence). Trimming pared 0 bases from V and 5 bases from J, leaving 11 bases between. This CDR3 is 15 amino acids long. The CDR3 sequence is CASSLSMRAHQPQHF. The CDR3, as DNA: TGTGCCAGCAGTTTATCGATGAGGGCCCATCAGCCCCAGCATTTT.

The V call is TRBV5-1, the J call TRBJ1-1; the match to TRBD1 covers 9 bases. From germline, CDR1 is SGHRS and CDR2 YFSETQ. This CDR3 region has 17 residues. V lost 1 base and J lost 4; bases outside the gene matches: 11. The CDR3 loop reads CASSLRPPQGAGTEAFF. DNA for the CDR3: TGCGCCAGCAGCTTGAGGCCACCACAGGGGGCAGGCACTGAAGCTTTCTTT.

V and J are TRBV19 and TRBJ2-7; D remains ambiguous. With 1 base removed from V and 1 base from J, the gap between germline ends came to 14 bases. CDR1 is LNHDA, CDR2 SQIVND, per germline (reference sequence). This CDR3 has 16 residues. CDR3 sequence: CASSIGSAGPSYEQYF. In DNA, the CDR3 is TGTGCCAGTAGTATAGGCTCGGCAGGCCCTTCCTACGAGCAGTACTTC.

This chain connects TRBV5-1 to TRBJ2-6; maybe TRBD1 (5 bases). Germline V gene lookup returns CDR1 SGHRS and CDR2 YFSETQ. CDR3 length equals 17 residues. Trimming removed 1 base from V and 0 bases from J, with 11 bases in between. The CDR3, as DNA: TGCGCCAGCAGCTTGACCACGACAGCCTCTGGGGCCAACGTCCTGACTTTC. Encoded protein: CASSLTTTASGANVLTF.

This clone was seen more than once but under ten times. The chain recombines TRBV4-1 with TRBJ1-5, with D possibly being TRBD1 (6 bases). This CDR3 comprises 17 residues. Per the germline V gene, CDR1 is MGHRA and CDR2 is YSYEKL. V dropped 0 bases and J dropped 0 bases, with 12 bases sitting between them. CDR3 amino acids: CASSQEGAGNSNQPQHF. Here the CDR3 DNA reads TGCGCCAGCAGCCAAGAGGGGGCTGGGAATAGCAATCAGCCCCAGCATTTT.

The chain has TRBV5-6 and TRBJ1-2; the D gene is possibly TRBD1 (6 bases). V gave up 0 bases and J gave up 8 bases, with 17 bases separating them. There are 15 residues in the CDR3. CDR1 and CDR2 (germline): SGHDT, YYEEEE. CDR3 nucleotide sequence: TGTGCCAGCAGCTTGGTGACAGGAGTTTATGTGGGCTACACCTTC. Its protein is CASSLVTGVYVGYTF.

The CDR3 DNA follows: TGTGCCAGCAGCGGGACATACTTAGGGGCCAACGTCCTGACTTTC. Its protein product is CASSGTYLGANVLTF. V gene TRBV6-1 combines with J gene TRBJ2-6; the D gene is possibly TRBD1 (6 bases). This CDR3 has 15 residues. Trimming stripped 6 bases from V and 4 bases from J, with 13 bases between. Germline V lookup: CDR1 MNHNS, CDR2 SASEGT.